This T cell receptor beta chain was recovered during a study of shared clonotypes between healthy human individuals. The wider study: Every donor yielded three CD4 naive, three CD4 memory, two CD8 naive and one CD8 memory plate. Regarding the study as a whole: Sampling involved blood alone; tissue repertoires likely differ.

Comment on this clone: Its specificity is not known.

The data were produced by immunoSEQ multiplex PCR, yet TCRdb's version contains in-frame clones alone and is incomplete. The repertoire holds around 1,900,000 clones, approximately 92% seen once, with around 1.7% in the top ten. Naive CD8 cells lacked CD45RO, underwent positive selection for CCR7 and left out terminally differentiated effector memory CD45RA+ cells. The sequence was collected from a young man in good health. Some clones in this sample may be carry-over from other donors' samples. Sequencing was done on a sample of naive CD8+ T cells from PBMCs.

The CDR3 region is CASSTGRARVQETQYF. CDR3 nucleotides: TGTGCCAGCAGCACCGGGAGGGCCAGAGTACAAGAGACCCAGTACTTC. The chain couples TRBV9 to TRBJ2-5, with 8 bases lining up with TRBD2. The germline gives CDR1 SGDLS, CDR2 YYNGEE. V shed 4 bases, J shed 2 bases, and the junction held 10 bases outside the gene matches. The CDR3 consists of 16 residues.